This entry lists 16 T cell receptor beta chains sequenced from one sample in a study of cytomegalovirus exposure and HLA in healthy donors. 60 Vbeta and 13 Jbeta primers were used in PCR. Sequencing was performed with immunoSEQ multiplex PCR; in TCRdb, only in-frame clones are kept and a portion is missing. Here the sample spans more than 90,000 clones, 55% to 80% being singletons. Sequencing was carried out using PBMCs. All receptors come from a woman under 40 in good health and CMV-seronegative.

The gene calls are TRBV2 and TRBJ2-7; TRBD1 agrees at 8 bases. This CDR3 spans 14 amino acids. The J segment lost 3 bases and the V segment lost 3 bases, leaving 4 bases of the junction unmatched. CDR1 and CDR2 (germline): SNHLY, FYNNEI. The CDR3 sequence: CASSDQGAGYEQYF. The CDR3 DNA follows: TGTGCCAGCAGTGATCAGGGGGCGGGCTACGAGCAGTACTTC.

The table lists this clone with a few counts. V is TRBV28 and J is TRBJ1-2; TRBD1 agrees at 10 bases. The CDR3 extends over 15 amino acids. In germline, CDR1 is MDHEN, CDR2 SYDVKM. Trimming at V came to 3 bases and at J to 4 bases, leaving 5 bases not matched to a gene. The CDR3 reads CASSFGRTGGYGYTF. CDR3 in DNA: TGTGCCAGCAGTTTTGGGCGGACAGGGGGCTATGGCTACACCTTC.

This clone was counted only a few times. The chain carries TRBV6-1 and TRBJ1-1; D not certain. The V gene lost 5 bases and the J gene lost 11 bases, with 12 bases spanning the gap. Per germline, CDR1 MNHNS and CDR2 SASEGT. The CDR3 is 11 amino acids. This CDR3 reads CASSFDTGAFF. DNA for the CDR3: TGTGCCAGCAGTTTCGATACCGGGGCTTTCTTT.

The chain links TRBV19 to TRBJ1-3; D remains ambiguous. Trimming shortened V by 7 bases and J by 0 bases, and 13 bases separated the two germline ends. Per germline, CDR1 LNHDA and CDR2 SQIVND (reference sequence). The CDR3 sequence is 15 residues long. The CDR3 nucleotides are TGTGCCAGTACTCCCTCCGGGATCTCTGGAAACACCATATATTTT. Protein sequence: CASTPSGISGNTIYF.

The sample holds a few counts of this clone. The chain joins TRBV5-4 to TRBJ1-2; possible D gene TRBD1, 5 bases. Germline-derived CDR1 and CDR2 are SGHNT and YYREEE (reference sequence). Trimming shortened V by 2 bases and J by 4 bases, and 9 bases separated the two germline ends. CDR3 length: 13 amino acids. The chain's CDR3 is CASSLQVGYGYTF. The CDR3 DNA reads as TGTGCCAGCAGCTTACAGGTCGGCTATGGCTACACCTTC.

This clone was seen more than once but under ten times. CDR3 in amino acids: CASSQVPAYEQYF. The CDR3 region has the DNA TGCGCCAGCAGCCAAGTCCCGGCCTACGAGCAGTACTTC. The V and J genes are TRBV4-1 and TRBJ2-7, with D unclear. The CDR3 is made up of 13 amino acids. The V end was cut by 1 base, the J end by 2 bases, with 6 bases between. Germline values: CDR1 MGHRA, CDR2 YSYEKL.

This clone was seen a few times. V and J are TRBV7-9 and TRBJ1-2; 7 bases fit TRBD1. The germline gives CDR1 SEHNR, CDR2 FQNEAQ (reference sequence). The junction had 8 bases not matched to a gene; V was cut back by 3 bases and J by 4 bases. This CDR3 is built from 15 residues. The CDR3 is CASSFSLQGSYGYTF. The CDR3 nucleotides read TGTGCCAGCAGCTTTAGCCTACAGGGGAGCTATGGCTACACCTTC. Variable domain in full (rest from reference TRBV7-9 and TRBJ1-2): DTGVSQNPRHKITKRGQNVTFRCDPISEHNRLYWYRQTLGQGPEFLTYFQNEAQLEKSRLLSDRFSAERPKGSFSTLEIQRTEQGDSAMYLCASSFSLQGSYGYTFGSGTRLTVV.

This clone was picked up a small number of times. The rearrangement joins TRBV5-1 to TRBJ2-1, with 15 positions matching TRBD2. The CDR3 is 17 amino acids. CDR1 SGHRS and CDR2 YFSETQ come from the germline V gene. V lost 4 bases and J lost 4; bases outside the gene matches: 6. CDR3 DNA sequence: TGCGCCAGCAGCCAAGGACTAGCGGGAGGGCGTTACAATGAGCAGTTCTTC. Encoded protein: CASSQGLAGGRYNEQFF.

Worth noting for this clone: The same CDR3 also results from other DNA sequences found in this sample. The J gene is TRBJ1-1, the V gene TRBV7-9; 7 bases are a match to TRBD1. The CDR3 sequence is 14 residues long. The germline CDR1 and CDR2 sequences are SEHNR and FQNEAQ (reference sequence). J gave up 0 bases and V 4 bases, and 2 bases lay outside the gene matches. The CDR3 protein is CASSSQGLNTEAFF. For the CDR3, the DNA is TGTGCCAGCAGCTCACAGGGGTTGAACACTGAAGCTTTCTTT.

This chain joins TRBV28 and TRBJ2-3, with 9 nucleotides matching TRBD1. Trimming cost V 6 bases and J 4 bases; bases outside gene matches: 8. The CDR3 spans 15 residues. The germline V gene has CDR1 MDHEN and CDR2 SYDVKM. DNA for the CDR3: TGTGCCAGCAGCCCGGACAGGGGAGGCCCAGATACGCAGTATTTT. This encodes CASSPDRGGPDTQYF.

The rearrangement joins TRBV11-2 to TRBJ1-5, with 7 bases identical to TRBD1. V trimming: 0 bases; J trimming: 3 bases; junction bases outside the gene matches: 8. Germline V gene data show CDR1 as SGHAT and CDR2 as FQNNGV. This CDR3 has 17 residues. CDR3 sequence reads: CASSLDWAQGNNQPQHF. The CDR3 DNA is TGTGCCAGCAGCTTAGATTGGGCACAGGGGAACAATCAGCCCCAGCATTTT.

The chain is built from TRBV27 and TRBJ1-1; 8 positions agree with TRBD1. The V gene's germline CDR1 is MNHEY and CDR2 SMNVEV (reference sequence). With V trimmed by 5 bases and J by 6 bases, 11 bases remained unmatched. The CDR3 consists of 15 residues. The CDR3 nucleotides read TGTGCCAGCAGTCCACGGACAGGGTTATCCCCTGAAGCTTTCTTT. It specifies CASSPRTGLSPEAFF.

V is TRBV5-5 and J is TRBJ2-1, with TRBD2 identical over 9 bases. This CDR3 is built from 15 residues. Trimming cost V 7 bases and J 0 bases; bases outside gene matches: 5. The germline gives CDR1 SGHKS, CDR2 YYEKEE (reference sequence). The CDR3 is CASGASGNSYNEQFF. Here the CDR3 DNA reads TGTGCCAGCGGGGCTAGCGGGAACTCCTACAATGAGCAGTTCTTC. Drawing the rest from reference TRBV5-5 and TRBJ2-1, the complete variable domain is DAGVTQSPTHLIKTRGQQVTLRCSPISGHKSVSWYQQVLGQGPQFIFQYYEKEERGRGNFPDRFSARQFPNYSSELNVNALLLGDSALYLCASGASGNSYNEQFFGPGTRLTVL.

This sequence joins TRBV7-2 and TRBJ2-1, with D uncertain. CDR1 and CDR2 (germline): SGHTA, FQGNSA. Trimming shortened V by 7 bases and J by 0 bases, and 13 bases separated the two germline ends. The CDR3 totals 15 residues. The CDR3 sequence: CASKTTGFSYNEQFF. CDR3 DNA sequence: TGTGCCAGCAAAACGACGGGTTTCTCCTACAATGAGCAGTTCTTC.

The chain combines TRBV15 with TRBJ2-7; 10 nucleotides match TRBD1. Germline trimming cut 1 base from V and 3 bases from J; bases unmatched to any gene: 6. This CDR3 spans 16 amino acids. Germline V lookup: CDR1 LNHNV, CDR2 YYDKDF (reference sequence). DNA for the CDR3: TGTGCCACCAGCAGAGGGGGGGGACAGGGGTACTACGAGCAGTACTTC. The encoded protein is CATSRGGGQGYYEQYF.

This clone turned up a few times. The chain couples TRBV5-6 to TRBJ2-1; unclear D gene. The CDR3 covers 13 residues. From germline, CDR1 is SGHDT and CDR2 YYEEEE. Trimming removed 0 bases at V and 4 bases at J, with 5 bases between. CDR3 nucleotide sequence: TGTGCCAGCAGCTTGGGCCTATACAATGAGCAGTTCTTC. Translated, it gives CASSLGLYNEQFF.